The clone carrying this T cell receptor (beta chain) was detected only once. The data were taken from a study of blood T cell repertoires in COVID-19. Study as a whole: Some COVID-19 samples were acute and others convalescent; all came from the United States, Italy and Spain.

Original analysis: Quantification of nucleated cells was approximated via reference gene primer amplification. TCRdb's copy holds only in-frame clones and misses some; the assay was immunoSEQ multiplex PCR. The D gene and trimming were derived from the DNA, and the V and J assignments and clone size from that table. This sample yields fewer than 50,000 clones, of which roughly nine tenths are seen a single time; approximately 4.5% belongs to the top ten. This CDR3 has 17 amino acids. The germline CDR1 and CDR2 sequences are LGHDT and YNNKEL (reference sequence). The trim removed 5 bases at V and 5 bases at J, leaving 16 bases unmatched.

Sequencing was done on a sample of peripheral blood. The sequence was collected from a man in his sixties with COVID-19, enrolled during active disease. V usage is TRBV3-1 (or the pseudogene TRBV3-2) and J usage is TRBJ2-3; 7 nucleotides line up with TRBD2. CDR3 sequence reads: CASSSPSGGLVVDTQYF. CDR3 coding DNA: TGTGCCAGCAGCTCCCCCTCCGGTGGACTAGTCGTAGATACGCAGTATTTT.